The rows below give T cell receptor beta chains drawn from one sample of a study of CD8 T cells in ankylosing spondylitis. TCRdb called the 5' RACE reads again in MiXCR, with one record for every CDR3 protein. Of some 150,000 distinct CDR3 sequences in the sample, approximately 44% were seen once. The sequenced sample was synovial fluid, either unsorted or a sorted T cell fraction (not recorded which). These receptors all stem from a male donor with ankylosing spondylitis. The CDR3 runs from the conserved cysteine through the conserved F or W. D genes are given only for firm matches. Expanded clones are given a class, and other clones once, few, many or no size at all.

CDR3: CASSQVKRVGRSTDTQYF
DNA: TGCGCCAGCAGCCAAGTCAAGAGGGTGGGTCGAAGCACAGATACGCAGTATTTT
D: NA
J: TRBJ2-3
length: 18
V: TRBV4-1
size: NA

CDR3: CATSGRNEQFF
DNA: TGTGCCACCAGCGGGAGGAATGAGCAGTTCTTC
D: TRBD2
J: TRBJ2-1
length: 11
V: TRBV24-1
size: few

CDR3: CASSIVSVNTEAFF
DNA: TGTGCCAGTAGTATTGTCTCCGTGAACACTGAAGCTTTCTTT
D: NA
J: TRBJ1-1
length: 14
V: TRBV19
size: NA

CDR3: CSVEGWQPLYFYQETQYF
DNA: TGCAGCGTCGAGGGGTGGCAGCCCCTGTATTTTTACCAAGAGACCCAGTACTTC
D: NA
J: TRBJ2-5
length: 18
V: TRBV29-1
size: NA

CDR3: CASSPGTGPKLGYTF
DNA: TGCGCCAGCAGCCCGGGGACAGGGCCAAAACTCGGCTACACCTTC
D: TRBD1
J: TRBJ1-2
length: 15
V: TRBV5-1
size: few

CDR3: CASSQIPRLAKNIQYF
DNA: TGCGCCAGCAGCCAAATTCCGAGATTAGCCAAAAACATTCAGTACTTC
D: NA
J: TRBJ2-4
length: 16
V: TRBV4-1
size: few

CDR3: CASSQGVYEQYF
DNA: TGTGCCAGCAGCCAAGGGGTATACGAGCAGTACTTC
D: NA
J: TRBJ2-7
length: 12
V: TRBV3-1
size: NA

CDR3: CATLPQGDYGYTF
DNA: TGTGCCACCCTTCCCCAGGGGGACTATGGCTACACCTTC
D: TRBD1
J: TRBJ1-2
length: 13
V: TRBV10-3
size: NA

CDR3: CSARQGDTEAFF
DNA: TGCAGTGCTAGGCAGGGGGACACTGAAGCTTTCTTT
D: TRBD1
J: TRBJ1-1
length: 12
V: TRBV20-1
size: medium-sized

CDR3: CASSFTILAGTITDTQYF
DNA: TGTGCCAGCAGTTTCACGATACTAGCGGGGACGATCACAGATACGCAGTATTTT
D: TRBD2
J: TRBJ2-3
length: 18
V: TRBV12-3/TRBV12-4
size: NA

CDR3: CASSQTGTAVEPPQHF
DNA: TGTGCCAGCAGCCAAACAGGGACAGCGGTGGAGCCGCCCCAGCATTTT
D: TRBD1
J: TRBJ1-5
length: 16
V: TRBV4-2
size: NA

CDR3: CASGGLVGETQYF
DNA: TGTGCCAGCGGCGGACTCGTGGGGGAGACCCAGTACTTC
D: NA
J: TRBJ2-5
length: 13
V: TRBV2
size: NA

CDR3: CATSAPGLAGESGELFF
DNA: TGTGCCACCAGTGCCCCGGGACTAGCGGGAGAATCCGGGGAGCTGTTTTTT
D: TRBD2
J: TRBJ2-2
length: 17
V: TRBV24-1
size: NA

CDR3: CASSEYGGEQFF
DNA: TGTGCCAGCAGTGAATACGGGGGGGAGCAGTTCTTC
D: TRBD2
J: TRBJ2-1
length: 12
V: TRBV2
size: few

CDR3: CASSLARHPLEQYF
DNA: TGTGCCAGCAGCTTAGCCAGACACCCCCTGGAGCAGTACTTC
D: NA
J: TRBJ2-7
length: 14
V: TRBV7-9
size: NA

CDR3: CASSITGAVQPQHF
DNA: TGTGCCAGCAGCATTACAGGGGCGGTACAGCCCCAGCATTTT
D: TRBD1
J: TRBJ1-5
length: 14
V: TRBV12-3/TRBV12-4
size: NA

CDR3: CATSDLGAALNTEAFF
DNA: TGTGCCACCAGTGATTTAGGGGCGGCCCTGAACACTGAAGCTTTCTTT
D: NA
J: TRBJ1-1
length: 16
V: TRBV24-1
size: NA

CDR3: CASSRPFGGSGYGYTF
DNA: TGTGCCAGCAGTCGCCCTTTTGGGGGATCCGGCTATGGCTACACCTTC
D: NA
J: TRBJ1-2
length: 16
V: TRBV28
size: NA

CDR3: CSARPGGVNQETQYF
DNA: TGCAGTGCGAGGCCGGGCGGCGTCAACCAAGAGACCCAGTACTTC
D: NA
J: TRBJ2-5
length: 15
V: TRBV20-1
size: NA

CDR3: CASSPWVFQPQHF
DNA: TGTGCCAGCAGCCCTTGGGTATTTCAGCCCCAGCATTTT
D: NA
J: TRBJ1-5
length: 13
V: TRBV7-2
size: NA